Shown below are 5 T cell receptor beta chains from a single sample sequenced in a study of cytomegalovirus exposure and HLA in healthy donors. The PCR used 60 Vbeta and 13 Jbeta primers. Some clones are missing from TCRdb's copy, which holds only in-frame ones; the method was immunoSEQ multiplex PCR. This sample has roughly 150,000 clones, with approximately 85% found just once. What was sequenced was PBMCs. All receptors derive from a woman aged 18-35 years in good health and CMV-seronegative.

Remarks on this clone: Other nucleotide sequences from this sample produce the same CDR3. The rearrangement links TRBV27 to TRBJ2-3, with D maybe TRBD1 (5 bases). This CDR3 is 13 amino acids long. The germline CDR1 and CDR2 sequences are MNHEY and SMNVEV (reference sequence). Trimming took off 3 bases at V and 2 bases at J, with 6 bases between the two ends. CDR3 sequence: CASSLTDTDTQYF. CDR3 sequence (DNA): TGTGCCAGCAGTTTGACAGACACAGATACGCAGTATTTT.

This chain connects TRBV29-1 to TRBJ1-2, with no clear D. The ends were cut back, 6 bases at V and 1 base at J, with 15 bases in the middle. Germline CDR1 reads SQVTM; CDR2 reads ANQGSEA. The CDR3 extends over 14 amino acids. The CDR3 spells CSVGGRVSNYGYTF. For the CDR3, the DNA is TGCAGCGTGGGAGGGAGGGTTAGTAACTATGGCTACACCTTC.

This chain uses TRBV14 with TRBJ2-5; 8 nucleotides line up with TRBD2. The CDR3 is 15 amino acids. J gave up 5 bases and V 1 base, and 6 bases lay outside the gene matches. Germline lookup yields CDR1 SGHDN and CDR2 FVKESK. CDR3 loop: CASSQGGTRGETQYF. The CDR3 nucleotides are TGTGCCAGCAGCCAAGGTGGGACTAGAGGGGAGACCCAGTACTTC.

This clone came up once. The rearrangement links TRBV5-1 to TRBJ2-7, with TRBD1 identical over 9 bases. Germline CDR1 and CDR2: SGHRS and YFSETQ. This CDR3 region has 16 residues. The ends lost 1 base at V and 5 bases at J; junction bases unmatched: 10. CDR3 residues: CASSLQIWDRDHEQYF. The CDR3 bases are TGCGCCAGCAGCTTGCAGATTTGGGACAGGGACCACGAGCAGTACTTC. The whole variable domain, remainder taken from reference TRBV5-1 and TRBJ2-7, is KAGVTQTPRYLIKTRGQQVTLSCSPISGHRSVSWYQQTPGQGLQFLFEYFSETQRNKGNFPGRFSGRQFSNSRSEMNVSTLELGDSALYLCASSLQIWDRDHEQYFGPGTRLTVT.

The V call is TRBV27, the J call TRBJ2-1, with 16 positions matching TRBD2. Germline V CDR1 and CDR2: MNHEY, SMNVEV (reference sequence). The CDR3 has 20 amino acids. V shed 0 bases, J shed 1 base, and the junction held 6 bases outside the gene matches. DNA for the CDR3: TGTGCCAGCAGTTTATCGGGACTAGCGGGAGGGCCGAGGTCCTACAATGAGCAGTTCTTC. Encoded protein: CASSLSGLAGGPRSYNEQFF.